These 26 T cell receptor beta chains share one sample of origin, sequenced in a study of blood T cells in healthy people across ages (dated by TCRdb to between 2014 and 2017). The receptor library was made with 5' RACE. For sequencing, an Illumina HiSeq 2500 was employed. A second roughly 7 to 11 cycle PCR used a sample-barcoded 5' primer and a J-beta primer mix. TCRdb trimmed the raw reads at Q25, called clones with MiXCR and kept productive beta chains. CDR3 protein duplicates are merged, each entry listing the most common genes and DNA. For this sample the table gives approximately 780,000 distinct CDR3 sequences, of which roughly 25% were detected only once. The ten biggest clones cover under 3% of the sample. The sample also formed part of further work on T cells of mothers and their children.

Sequencing was carried out using blood. Receptors were obtained from a boy younger than 18 in good health.

This clonotype has a handful of counts. The junction and the germline gene differ at one end; a read error may be behind it. CDR3 in DNA: TGTGCCAGCAGCTCGACTAGCGGGCCCTACGAGCAGTACTTC. It codes for CASSSTSGPYEQYF. V usage is TRBV5-1 and J usage is TRBJ2-7; TRBD2 agrees at 10 bases. This CDR3 is built from 14 residues. CDR1 SGHRS and CDR2 YFSETQ come from the germline V gene.

The rearrangement links TRBV27 to TRBJ1-3; the D is unclear. With 3 bases removed from V and 1 base from J, the gap between germline ends came to 10 bases. The germline gives CDR1 MNHEY, CDR2 SMNVEV (reference sequence). CDR3 length: 15 amino acids. As DNA, the CDR3 is TGTGCCAGCAGTTTGCGGGCAGCGTCTGGAAACACCATATATTTT. This codes for CASSLRAASGNTIYF.

The chain combines TRBV7-2 with TRBJ2-1, with D unresolved. Deletions cut 0 bases from V and 8 bases from J, with 8 bases between. The CDR3 extends over 13 amino acids. Germline CDR1 is SGHTA and CDR2 is FQGNSA. CDR3 loop: CASSLALAYEQFF. CDR3 nucleotide sequence: TGTGCCAGCAGCTTAGCCTTGGCCTATGAGCAGTTCTTC. The full variable domain, rest sourced from reference TRBV7-2 and TRBJ2-1, is GAGVSQSPSNKVTEKGKDVELRCDPISGHTALYWYRQSLGQGLEFLIYFQGNSAPDKSGLPSDRFSAERTGGSVSTLTIQRTQQEDSAVYLCASSLALAYEQFFGPGTRLTVL.

This clonotype was counted between two and nine times. The chain couples TRBV12-3 or TRBV12-4 to TRBJ2-7; no clear D gene. CDR3 size: 12 residues. Deletions cut 2 bases from V and 3 bases from J, with 5 bases between. CDR3 protein: CASSLSLYEQYF. Here the CDR3 DNA reads TGTGCCAGCAGTTTATCCCTCTACGAGCAGTACTTC.

This clonotype was seen a handful of times. The chain couples TRBV5-1 to TRBJ1-4, with no clear D. The germline V gene encodes CDR1 SGHRS and CDR2 YFSETQ. The V end was cut by 5 bases, the J end by 0 bases, with 11 bases between. The CDR3 is 15 residues long. DNA of the CDR3: TGCGCCAGCAGAGCACGCATCGCAACTAATGAAAAACTGTTTTTT. Translated: CASRARIATNEKLFF.

In its sample, this clonotype was seen a few times. This CDR3 fails to terminate in the conserved phenylalanine or tryptophan, so it likely reflects a read error. This CDR3 reads CASSQEGGETQYL. CDR3 nucleotide sequence: TGTGCCAGCAGCCAAGAGGGCGGAGAGACCCAGTACCTC. V gene TRBV16 combines with J gene TRBJ2-5; weak D call: TRBD2 (5 bases). Germline CDR1 and CDR2: KGHSY and FQNENV. Trimming took 2 bases from V and 4 from J, leaving 8 bases between them. The CDR3 covers 13 residues.

The table lists this clonotype with a few counts. The chain uses TRBV10-3 and TRBJ1-1; D perhaps matches TRBD1 (6 bases). Germline V gene sequence: CDR1 ENHRY, CDR2 SYGVKD. This CDR3 comprises 16 residues. The V end was cut by 2 bases, the J end by 3 bases, with 16 bases between. The CDR3 sequence is CAISEPTNRVDTEAFF. CDR3 DNA sequence: TGTGCCATCAGTGAGCCGACAAACAGGGTAGACACTGAAGCTTTCTTT.

This clonotype turned up a few times. V usage is TRBV5-1 and J usage is TRBJ2-2; D may be TRBD2 (5 bases). There are 13 residues in the CDR3. The germline V and J ends were trimmed by 5 bases and 3 bases, with 8 bases remaining between them. The germline V gene has CDR1 SGHRS and CDR2 YFSETQ. Here the CDR3 reads CASRTMDTGELFF. CDR3 in DNA: TGCGCCAGCAGGACTATGGACACCGGGGAGCTGTTTTTT.

At least ten counts were recorded for this clonotype. The chain combines TRBV10-3 with TRBJ2-1; D perhaps matches TRBD2 (5 bases). Trimming stripped 3 bases from V and 4 bases from J, with 10 bases between. The germline CDR1 and CDR2 sequences are ENHRY and SYGVKD. This CDR3 contains 14 residues. The CDR3 DNA reads as TGTGCCATCAGTGAAGAGGACTTGTACAATGAGCAGTTCTTC. It specifies CAISEEDLYNEQFF.

This sequence joins TRBV20-1 and TRBJ2-5; 10 bases are a match to TRBD2. Germline loops: CDR1 DFQATT, CDR2 SNEGSKA (reference sequence). Germline trimming cut 6 bases from V and 1 base from J; bases unmatched to any gene: 11. The CDR3 has 16 residues. In nucleotides, the CDR3 is TGCAGTGCCCCCGGGGTAGCGGGGGGATCCCAAGAGACCCAGTACTTC. Protein product: CSAPGVAGGSQETQYF.

The chain links TRBV10-3 to TRBJ1-1; D is unresolved. V lost 0 bases and J 5 bases, leaving 13 bases between the germline ends. Per germline, CDR1 ENHRY and CDR2 SYGVKD. The CDR3 has 15 amino acids. CDR3 sequence reads: CAISESSVGRTEAFF. For the CDR3, the DNA is TGTGCCATCAGTGAGTCGTCAGTCGGGAGGACTGAAGCTTTCTTT.

The V call is TRBV20-1, the J call TRBJ1-1; D possibly corresponds to TRBD1 (6 bases). Trimming shortened V by 5 bases and J by 4 bases, and 14 bases separated the two germline ends. CDR1 and CDR2 from the germline V gene are DFQATT and SNEGSKA (reference sequence). The CDR3 contains 13 residues. CDR3 in amino acids: CSAGAGDSTEAFF. The CDR3 DNA follows: TGCAGTGCTGGGGCAGGGGATTCCACTGAAGCTTTCTTT.

This sequence joins TRBV29-1 and TRBJ2-5; possibly TRBD1 for D (7 bases). CDR1 and CDR2 from the germline V gene are SQVTM and ANQGSEA. V lost 7 bases to trimming and J lost 4 bases, with 16 bases between them. The CDR3 spans 13 residues. CDR3 loop: CSGHRGGGETQYF. The CDR3 region has the DNA TGCAGCGGCCACAGGGGAGGCGGAGAGACCCAGTACTTC.

The sample holds a few counts of this clonotype. The chain uses TRBV5-1 and TRBJ2-7; D is unresolved. Trimming shortened V by 0 bases and J by 7 bases, and 11 bases separated the two germline ends. CDR3 length: 13 residues. Looked up from germline, CDR1 is SGHRS and CDR2 is YFSETQ. CDR3 in DNA: TGCGCCAGCAGCTTGGCGCCGGGCCTTGAGCAGTACTTC. As protein: CASSLAPGLEQYF.

A few counts support this clonotype. V usage is TRBV7-2 and J usage is TRBJ2-3, with D unclear. CDR1 is SGHTA and CDR2 is FQGNSA in the germline V gene. The CDR3 runs 13 residues. Between the trimmed V and J ends, which lost 4 bases and 6 bases, there was a span of 11 bases. The chain's CDR3 is CASSSPFGDTQYF. As DNA, the CDR3 is TGTGCCAGCAGCTCTCCTTTTGGTGATACGCAGTATTTT.

The V call is TRBV10-2, the J call TRBJ1-1; 8 bases map to TRBD1. CDR3 size: 13 residues. Germline V CDR1 and CDR2: WSHSY, SAAADI. The V gene end was trimmed by 6 bases and the J gene end by 6 bases; junction bases not matched to a gene: 6. This chain's CDR3 is CASRDREIAEAFF. In DNA form, the CDR3 reads TGCGCCAGCAGGGACAGGGAAATCGCTGAAGCTTTCTTT.

This clonotype was counted only a few times. The genes are TRBV7-6 and TRBJ2-1, with a possible D match to TRBD2 (5 bases). The CDR3 totals 13 residues. V dropped 5 bases and J dropped 5 bases, with 10 bases sitting between them. Germline V gene data show CDR1 as SGHVS and CDR2 as FNYEAQ. The CDR3 spells CASSHDYNNEQFF. The CDR3, as DNA: TGTGCCAGCAGCCACGACTACAACAATGAGCAGTTCTTC.

The V and J genes are TRBV5-1 and TRBJ2-4; 7 bases map to TRBD1. After removal of 1 base from V and 7 bases from J, the junction contained 8 bases not matched to a gene. Germline V CDR1 and CDR2: SGHRS, YFSETQ. The CDR3 extends over 15 amino acids. The CDR3 spells CASSLIQGKGNIQYF. Here the CDR3 DNA reads TGCGCCAGCAGCTTGATACAGGGGAAGGGGAACATTCAGTACTTC.

This clonotype has ten or more counts. The V and J genes are TRBV7-3 and TRBJ2-1; 12 bases align to TRBD2. The CDR3 consists of 15 residues. Germline V gene sequence: CDR1 SGHTA, CDR2 FQGTGA. Trimming took 5 bases from V and 2 from J; bases not matched to a gene: 1. The CDR3 loop reads CASSRTSGAYNEQFF. The CDR3 region has the DNA TGTGCCAGCAGCCGGACTAGCGGGGCCTACAATGAGCAGTTCTTC.

The table lists this clonotype with a count of one. V usage is TRBV29-1 and J usage is TRBJ2-7, with 8 bases that match TRBD1. This CDR3 region has 15 residues. V was clipped by 1 base and J by 2 bases; unmatched bases: 7. Germline V gives CDR1 SQVTM, CDR2 ANQGSEA. The CDR3 spells CSVEVALRGPYEQYF. The DNA for the CDR3 is TGCAGCGTTGAAGTAGCTCTCAGGGGGCCCTACGAGCAGTACTTC.

The count of this clonotype is one. The chain couples TRBV5-5 to TRBJ1-4; the D gene is possibly TRBD1 (5 bases). Germline CDR1 reads SGHKS; CDR2 reads YYEKEE (reference sequence). V gave up 4 bases and J gave up 5 bases, with 15 bases separating them. CDR3 size: 15 residues. Written as DNA, the CDR3 is TGTGCCAGCAGCGCGGGGGTCCAACCGAATGAAAAACTGTTTTTT. The encoded protein is CASSAGVQPNEKLFF.

V usage is TRBV10-3 and J usage is TRBJ2-2; TRBD2 is a possible D gene (5 bases). Germline-derived CDR1 and CDR2 are ENHRY and SYGVKD. CDR3 length: 15 amino acids. The V end lost 0 bases, the J end lost 5 bases, and 10 bases lay between the germline ends. The CDR3 loop is CAISESTRRTGELFF. DNA of the CDR3: TGTGCCATCAGTGAGTCGACTCGGAGGACCGGGGAGCTGTTTTTT.

This clonotype occurred a few times. The chain joins TRBV5-1 to TRBJ2-5; D might be TRBD1 (6 bases). The V end lost 6 bases, the J end lost 2 bases, and 14 bases lay between the germline ends. This CDR3 contains 14 residues. Germline V gene lookup returns CDR1 SGHRS and CDR2 YFSETQ. This CDR3 is CASNPGTYQETQYF. Here the CDR3 DNA reads TGCGCCAGCAATCCCGGGACATATCAAGAGACCCAGTACTTC.

This clonotype was found a few times. This sequence joins TRBV28 and TRBJ2-5; TRBD1 matches at 9 bases. The last part of the DNA fits TRBJ2-7 better; the J call may be wrong. Germline V gene sequence: CDR1 MDHEN, CDR2 SYDVKM. The CDR3 length is 16 residues. CDR3 region: CASSLLRDRVAYEQYF. Written as DNA, the CDR3 is TGTGCCAGCAGTTTGCTCCGGGACAGGGTTGCCTACGAGCAGTACTTC.

The chain carries TRBV7-9 and TRBJ1-4; the D gene is possibly TRBD1 (5 bases). Trimming shortened V by 5 bases and J by 0 bases, and 16 bases separated the two germline ends. The CDR3 is 17 residues long. Per germline, CDR1 SEHNR and CDR2 FQNEAQ (reference sequence). CDR3 in amino acids: CASSPGDSLTTNEKLFF. CDR3 nucleotides: TGTGCCAGCAGCCCGGGGGATTCCCTAACAACTAATGAAAAACTGTTTTTT.

V gene TRBV5-1 combines with J gene TRBJ2-4, with TRBD1 identical over 8 bases. CDR1 is SGHRS and CDR2 is YFSETQ in the germline V gene. The junction had 1 base not matched to a gene; V was cut back by 1 base and J by 7 bases. CDR3 length: 13 residues. This CDR3 is CASSLNRGNIQYF. DNA for the CDR3: TGCGCCAGCAGCTTGAACAGGGGGAACATTCAGTACTTC. Looking up the rest from reference TRBV5-1 and TRBJ2-4 gives the full variable domain: KAGVTQTPRYLIKTRGQQVTLSCSPISGHRSVSWYQQTPGQGLQFLFEYFSETQRNKGNFPGRFSGRQFSNSRSEMNVSTLELGDSALYLCASSLNRGNIQYFGAGTRLSVL.